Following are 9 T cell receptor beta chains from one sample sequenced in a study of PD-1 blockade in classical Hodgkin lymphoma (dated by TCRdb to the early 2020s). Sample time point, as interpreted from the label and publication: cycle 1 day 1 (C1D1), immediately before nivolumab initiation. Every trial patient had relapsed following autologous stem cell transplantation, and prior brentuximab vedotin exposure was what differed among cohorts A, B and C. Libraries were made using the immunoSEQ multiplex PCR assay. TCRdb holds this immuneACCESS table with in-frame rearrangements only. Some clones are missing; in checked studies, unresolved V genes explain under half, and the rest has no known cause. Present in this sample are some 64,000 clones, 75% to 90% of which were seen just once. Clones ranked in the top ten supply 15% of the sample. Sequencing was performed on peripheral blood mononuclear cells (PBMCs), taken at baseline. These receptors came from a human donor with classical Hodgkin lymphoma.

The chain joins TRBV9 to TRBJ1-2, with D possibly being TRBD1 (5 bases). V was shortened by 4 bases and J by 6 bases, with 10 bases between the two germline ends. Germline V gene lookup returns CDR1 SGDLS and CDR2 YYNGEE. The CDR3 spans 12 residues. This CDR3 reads CASSPPGDGYTF. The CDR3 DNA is TGTGCCAGCAGCCCCCCGGGGGATGGCTACACCTTC. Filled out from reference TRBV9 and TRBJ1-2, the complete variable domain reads DSGVTQTPKHLITATGQRVTLRCSPRSGDLSVYWYQQSLDQGLQFLIQYYNGEERAKGNILERFSAQQFPDLHSELNLSSLELGDSALYFCASSPPGDGYTFGSGTRLTVV.

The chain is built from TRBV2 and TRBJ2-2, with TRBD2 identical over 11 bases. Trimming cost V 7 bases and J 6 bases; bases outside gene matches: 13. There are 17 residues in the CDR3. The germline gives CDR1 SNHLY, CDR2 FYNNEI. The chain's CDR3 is CASTNLKGSGGAGELFF. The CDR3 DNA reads TGTGCCAGCACTAACCTAAAGGGTAGCGGGGGGGCCGGGGAGCTGTTTTTT.

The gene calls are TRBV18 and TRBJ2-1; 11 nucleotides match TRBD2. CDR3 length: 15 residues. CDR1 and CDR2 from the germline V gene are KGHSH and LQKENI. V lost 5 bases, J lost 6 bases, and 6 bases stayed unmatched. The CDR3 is CASSLLAGDINEQFF. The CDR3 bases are TGTGCCAGCTCATTACTAGCGGGGGATATCAATGAGCAGTTCTTC.

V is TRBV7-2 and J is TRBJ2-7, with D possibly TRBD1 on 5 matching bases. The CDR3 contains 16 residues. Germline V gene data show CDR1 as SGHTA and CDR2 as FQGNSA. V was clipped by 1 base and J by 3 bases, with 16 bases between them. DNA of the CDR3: TGTGCCAGCAGCTTAGTGGGGCCCCTTTGGGGCTACGAGCAGTACTTC. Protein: CASSLVGPLWGYEQYF. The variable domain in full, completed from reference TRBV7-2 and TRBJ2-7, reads GAGVSQSPSNKVTEKGKDVELRCDPISGHTALYWYRQSLGQGLEFLIYFQGNSAPDKSGLPSDRFSAERTGGSVSTLTIQRTQQEDSAVYLCASSLVGPLWGYEQYFGPGTRLTVT.

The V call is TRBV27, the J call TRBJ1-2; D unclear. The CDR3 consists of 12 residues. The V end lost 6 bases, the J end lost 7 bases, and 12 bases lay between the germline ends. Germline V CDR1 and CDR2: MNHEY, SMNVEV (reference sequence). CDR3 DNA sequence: TGTGCCAGCAGGGGTCTGGGTTCTGGCTACACCTTC. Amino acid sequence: CASRGLGSGYTF.

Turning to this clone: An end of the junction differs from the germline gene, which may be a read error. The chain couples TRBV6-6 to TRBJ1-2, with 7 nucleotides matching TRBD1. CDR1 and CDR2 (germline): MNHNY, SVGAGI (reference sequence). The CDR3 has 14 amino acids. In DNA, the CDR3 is TGTGCCAGCAGTTACTCCAGGACAGGACCTGTTGATGCCTTC. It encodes CASSYSRTGPVDAF.

CDR3 bases: TGTGCCAGCAGCCCAGGTGCCAGGGTCAATTCACCCCTCCACTTT. Amino acid sequence: CASSPGARVNSPLHF. The chain is built from TRBV7-2 and TRBJ1-6; D may be TRBD1 (5 bases). The length of the CDR3 is 15 residues. Trimming shortened V by 5 bases and J by 7 bases, and 15 bases separated the two germline ends. Germline-derived CDR1 and CDR2 are SGHTA and FQGNSA.

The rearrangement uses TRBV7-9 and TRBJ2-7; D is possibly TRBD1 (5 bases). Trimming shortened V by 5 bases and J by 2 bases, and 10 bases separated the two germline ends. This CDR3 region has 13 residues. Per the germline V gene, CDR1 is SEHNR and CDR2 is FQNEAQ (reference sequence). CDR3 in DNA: TGTGCCAGCAGCCCCACAGGAACCTACGAGCAGTACTTC. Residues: CASSPTGTYEQYF.

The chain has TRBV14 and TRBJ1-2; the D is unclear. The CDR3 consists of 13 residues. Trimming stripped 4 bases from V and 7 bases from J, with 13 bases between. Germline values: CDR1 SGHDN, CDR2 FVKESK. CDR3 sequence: CASSPRNGLGYTF. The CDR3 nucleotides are TGTGCCAGCAGCCCTAGAAACGGGCTTGGCTACACCTTC.